This entry lists 7 T cell receptor beta chains sequenced from one sample in a study of shared clonotypes between healthy human individuals. This table comes from immunoSEQ multiplex PCR, and its TCRdb copy is limited to in-frame clones, with some not included. The data hold over a million clones, with approximately 98.5% observed a single time. The source material was naive CD4+ T cells sorted from blood. Regarding subset: CD45RA+ positively selected. All receptors come from a man aged 30 to 45 in good health.

This clone came up once. This sequence joins TRBV10-3 and TRBJ1-2; unclear D gene. The CDR3 covers 13 residues. The germline V and J ends were trimmed by 6 bases and 10 bases, with 18 bases remaining between them. Germline V gives CDR1 ENHRY, CDR2 SYGVKD. The CDR3 here is CAISFGETDNYTF. In DNA form, the CDR3 reads TGTGCCATCAGCTTCGGAGAGACCGATAACTACACCTTC.

CDR3 residues: CASSHRQGMDYGYTF. The CDR3 DNA is TGTGCCAGCAGTCATCGACAGGGGATGGACTATGGCTACACCTTC. The gene calls are TRBV6-1 and TRBJ1-2; TRBD1 aligns across 8 bases. After removal of 5 bases from V and 3 bases from J, the junction contained 8 bases not matched to a gene. Germline assignment: CDR1 MNHNS and CDR2 SASEGT. The CDR3 covers 15 residues.

The chain links TRBV6-6 to TRBJ1-5; no firm D call. Germline CDR1 and CDR2: MNHNY and SVGAGI (reference sequence). Trimming took off 2 bases at V and 6 bases at J, with 17 bases between the two ends. The CDR3 spans 16 residues. The CDR3 loop reads CASSYPTAQGGQPQHF. CDR3 bases: TGTGCCAGCAGTTACCCGACGGCCCAAGGTGGTCAGCCCCAGCATTTT.

The chain employs TRBV7-2 and TRBJ2-5; a weak D match, TRBD2 (6 bases). V was clipped by 5 bases and J by 5 bases, with 21 bases between them. The CDR3 covers 16 residues. Germline CDR1 reads SGHTA; CDR2 reads FQGNSA. CDR3 coding DNA: TGTGCCAGCAGCCTCTCCGGACTACAGCCTTGGGAGACCCAGTACTTC. The encoded protein is CASSLSGLQPWETQYF.

The gene calls are TRBV5-1 and TRBJ1-5; D is uncertain. Germline V CDR1 and CDR2: SGHRS, YFSETQ. The CDR3 covers 17 residues. The V end lost 5 bases, the J end lost 0 bases, and 18 bases lay between the germline ends. The DNA of the CDR3 is TGCGCCAGCAGGTCGGGTCTCGCGGCTTATAGCAATCAGCCCCAGCATTTT. It encodes CASRSGLAAYSNQPQHF.

This sequence joins TRBV4-1 and TRBJ2-7, with D possibly being TRBD1 (6 bases). Germline V lookup: CDR1 MGHRA, CDR2 YSYEKL. The CDR3 contains 15 residues. Trimming removed 1 base at V and 4 bases at J, with 14 bases between. This CDR3 is CASSQAMTGNYEQYF. CDR3 sequence (DNA): TGCGCCAGCAGCCAAGCGATGACAGGAAATTACGAGCAGTACTTC.

The chain links TRBV10-3 to TRBJ2-3; TRBD2 agrees at 10 bases. V shed 6 bases and J 1 base; nucleotides not matched to a gene: 4. The CDR3 totals 15 residues. Per germline, CDR1 ENHRY and CDR2 SYGVKD. The CDR3 DNA reads TGTGCCATCAGGGGACTAGCGAGTGGCACAGATACGCAGTATTTT. This encodes CAIRGLASGTDTQYF.